This TCR beta chain was obtained from a study of cytomegalovirus exposure and HLA in healthy donors. On this clone itself: Its target is unknown.

The PCR was carried out with 60 Vbeta primers and 13 Jbeta primers. The method was immunoSEQ multiplex PCR; TCRdb's version includes in-frame clones alone and lacks a portion of them. Of around 100,000 clones in the sample, more than 75% are singletons; the top ten hold 1.5% to 2%. Study observations and caveats: Presence/absence analyses took donor sequencing depth as roughly uniform. In an earlier analysis, most TCR beta V segments were productive about 87% or about 30% of the time. A later analysis reported that several of the most significant clusters appeared to be linked to common viral pathogens, among them Epstein-Barr virus. There was a cluster of highly shared sequence variants that was likely a sequencing artifact.

Germline V gives CDR1 LNHDA, CDR2 SQIVND (reference sequence). V was clipped by 9 bases and J by 7 bases, with 31 bases between them. This CDR3 is 18 amino acids long. This TCR was recovered from a woman between 40 and 50 years old in good health and CMV-seronegative. This chain connects TRBV19 to TRBJ1-3; D is unresolved. Sequenced: PBMCs. DNA for the CDR3: TGTGCCAGGGGAAATAAGCACCACCGGGAGGCTTCGTCGAACACCATATATTTT. Amino acids: CARGNKHHREASSNTIYF.